This is a list of T cell receptor beta chains from one sample in a study of breast tumors, draining lymph nodes, adjacent tissues. TCRdb reanalysed the multiplex PCR reads using MiXCR and keeps one entry per CDR3 protein. Of under 250,000 distinct CDR3 sequences listed, around 32% are singletons. Sequenced material: axillary lymph node tissue. Receptor source: a female donor with breast cancer. Some clones in this sample may be carry-over from other donors' samples. The CDR3 runs from the conserved cysteine through the conserved F or W. The D gene is left open where the match is weak. Only part of the rows carry a size: once, few, many, or a class if the clone is expanded.

V gene: TRBV29-1; D gene: -; J gene: TRBJ2-7; clone size: many; CDR3 protein: CSATTTGRVEQYF
V gene: TRBV2; D gene: TRBD1; J gene: TRBJ1-4; clone size: many; CDR3 protein: CAKDRTLSNEKLFF
V gene: TRBV24-1; D gene: -; J gene: TRBJ2-3; clone size: many; CDR3 protein: CATSVDTSGGTQYF
V gene: TRBV3-1; D gene: -; J gene: TRBJ1-2; clone size: many; CDR3 protein: CASSQRGGESYGYTF
V gene: TRBV7-3; D gene: TRBD2; J gene: TRBJ2-1; clone size: many; CDR3 protein: CASSLRLAGEGNEQFF
V gene: TRBV29-1; D gene: TRBD2; J gene: TRBJ2-7; clone size: -; CDR3 protein: CSLGELAALGDEQYF
V gene: TRBV5-1; D gene: -; J gene: TRBJ2-7; clone size: many; CDR3 protein: CASSPWTKDYEQYF
V gene: TRBV12-5; D gene: -; J gene: TRBJ1-3; clone size: -; CDR3 protein: CASGLNTIYF
V gene: TRBV2; D gene: -; J gene: TRBJ1-1; clone size: few; CDR3 protein: CASRREGSNTEAFF
V gene: TRBV20-1; D gene: TRBD2; J gene: TRBJ2-6; clone size: -; CDR3 protein: CSANLAGTNVLTF
V gene: TRBV7-9; D gene: -; J gene: TRBJ2-1; clone size: -; CDR3 protein: CASSFRLGYNEQFF
V gene: TRBV5-6; D gene: -; J gene: TRBJ1-4; clone size: -; CDR3 protein: CASSFRVRGATNEKLFF
V gene: TRBV20-1; D gene: -; J gene: TRBJ2-3; clone size: many; CDR3 protein: CSAPIALGTDTQYF
V gene: TRBV2; D gene: -; J gene: TRBJ1-5; clone size: many; CDR3 protein: CASSEVGQEGLSQPQHF
V gene: TRBV4-1; D gene: TRBD1; J gene: TRBJ2-7; clone size: -; CDR3 protein: CASSRPDRGGCREQYF
V gene: TRBV18; D gene: TRBD1; J gene: TRBJ2-3; clone size: -; CDR3 protein: CASSTGGTDTQCF
V gene: TRBV5-6; D gene: TRBD1; J gene: TRBJ2-7; clone size: many; CDR3 protein: CASSSTGRDEQYF
V gene: TRBV12-1; D gene: -; J gene: TRBJ1-2; clone size: many; CDR3 protein: CASSGDRALSGYTF
V gene: TRBV6-6; D gene: -; J gene: TRBJ1-2; clone size: -; CDR3 protein: CASSLGGRRMGYTF
V gene: TRBV4-2; D gene: TRBD2; J gene: TRBJ2-1; clone size: many; CDR3 protein: CASSQDPSGREEQFF
V gene: TRBV9; D gene: TRBD2; J gene: TRBJ2-1; clone size: many; CDR3 protein: CASSSSWGAGSGGEQFF
V gene: TRBV30; D gene: -; J gene: TRBJ1-6; clone size: many; CDR3 protein: CAWSVLRALNSPLHF
V gene: TRBV19; D gene: -; J gene: TRBJ1-5; clone size: many; CDR3 protein: CASSPPARGKHF
V gene: TRBV12-3/TRBV12-4; D gene: -; J gene: TRBJ2-2; clone size: -; CDR3 protein: CASNSGTGELFF
V gene: TRBV20-1; D gene: -; J gene: TRBJ2-7; clone size: many; CDR3 protein: CSFGDFYEQYF
V gene: TRBV19; D gene: -; J gene: TRBJ2-3; clone size: many; CDR3 protein: CASSIPQADTQYF
V gene: TRBV19; D gene: -; J gene: TRBJ1-4; clone size: -; CDR3 protein: CASSTRDTNEKLFF
V gene: TRBV7-2; D gene: -; J gene: TRBJ1-6; clone size: -; CDR3 protein: CASSLEGDSPLHF
V gene: TRBV20-1; D gene: -; J gene: TRBJ2-7; clone size: many; CDR3 protein: CSAREADEQYF
V gene: TRBV18; D gene: TRBD2; J gene: TRBJ2-7; clone size: -; CDR3 protein: CASSPRTSGRQGEQYF
V gene: TRBV13; D gene: -; J gene: TRBJ1-2; clone size: many; CDR3 protein: CASSLGGAGYTF
V gene: TRBV18; D gene: -; J gene: TRBJ2-7; clone size: many; CDR3 protein: CASSPSTGTYEQYF
V gene: TRBV9; D gene: TRBD1; J gene: TRBJ1-3; clone size: -; CDR3 protein: CASSIRDSGSGNTIYF
V gene: TRBV27; D gene: -; J gene: TRBJ2-7; clone size: many; CDR3 protein: CASSRNRDLSSYEQYF
V gene: TRBV9; D gene: TRBD1; J gene: TRBJ2-5; clone size: many; CDR3 protein: CASSGGTVQETQYF
V gene: TRBV20-1; D gene: TRBD1; J gene: TRBJ2-5; clone size: -; CDR3 protein: CSARDPFPGQGAYEQYQETQYF
V gene: TRBV7-3; D gene: -; J gene: TRBJ1-2; clone size: -; CDR3 protein: CASSVGPGQMHGYTF
V gene: TRBV7-3; D gene: TRBD1; J gene: TRBJ1-2; clone size: many; CDR3 protein: CASSADRGQHGYTF
V gene: TRBV20-1; D gene: -; J gene: TRBJ1-5; clone size: many; CDR3 protein: CSARGPGVNQPQHF
V gene: TRBV19; D gene: -; J gene: TRBJ1-6; clone size: -; CDR3 protein: CASQRGNSPLHF
V gene: TRBV15; D gene: -; J gene: TRBJ2-2; clone size: many; CDR3 protein: CATTTPGQSNTGELFF
V gene: TRBV6-6; D gene: TRBD2; J gene: TRBJ2-7; clone size: many; CDR3 protein: CASNPGRTSGSLGFNEQYF
V gene: TRBV20-1; D gene: -; J gene: TRBJ1-3; clone size: many; CDR3 protein: CSARDYGHPGNTIYF
V gene: TRBV7-6; D gene: -; J gene: TRBJ2-1; clone size: many; CDR3 protein: CASSKSTEQFF
V gene: TRBV15; D gene: TRBD1; J gene: TRBJ1-2; clone size: many; CDR3 protein: CATSTSLRGRSYGCTF
V gene: TRBV27; D gene: -; J gene: TRBJ1-1; clone size: few; CDR3 protein: CASSLSGPNTEAFF
V gene: TRBV20-1; D gene: TRBD2; J gene: TRBJ2-1; clone size: many; CDR3 protein: CSARDLAGELNEQFF
V gene: TRBV7-2; D gene: TRBD1; J gene: TRBJ2-5; clone size: many; CDR3 protein: CASSPGQGAYHQEPQYF
V gene: TRBV20-1; D gene: -; J gene: TRBJ1-3; clone size: -; CDR3 protein: CSAGVGVMNTIYF
V gene: TRBV6-5; D gene: -; J gene: TRBJ2-7; clone size: many; CDR3 protein: CASSYSRPPYEQYF
V gene: TRBV7-2; D gene: TRBD2; J gene: TRBJ2-7; clone size: -; CDR3 protein: CASSLRGGSSSEQHF
V gene: TRBV12-5; D gene: -; J gene: TRBJ1-3; clone size: many; CDR3 protein: CASGLEGLGSGNTIYF
V gene: TRBV5-1; D gene: -; J gene: TRBJ2-7; clone size: many; CDR3 protein: CASSLAGGGHEQYF
V gene: TRBV29-1; D gene: -; J gene: TRBJ2-5; clone size: many; CDR3 protein: CSVEETQYF
V gene: TRBV2; D gene: -; J gene: TRBJ1-5; clone size: -; CDR3 protein: CASSVTGQPQHF
V gene: TRBV29-1; D gene: -; J gene: TRBJ1-2; clone size: many; CDR3 protein: CSVEDPNLTLRYGYTF
V gene: TRBV30; D gene: -; J gene: TRBJ1-4; clone size: many; CDR3 protein: CAWSVVEKLFF
V gene: TRBV20-1; D gene: -; J gene: TRBJ1-1; clone size: -; CDR3 protein: CRPAGDTEAFF
V gene: TRBV20-1; D gene: TRBD2; J gene: TRBJ2-7; clone size: many; CDR3 protein: CSAGLAGVSEQYF
V gene: TRBV6-2/TRBV6-3; D gene: TRBD1; J gene: TRBJ2-1; clone size: -; CDR3 protein: CASSPTGGAYNEQFF